Here is one T cell receptor beta chain with its context. The antigen is unknown. Every donor provided one heparinised blood draw, which averaged around 120 mL. The sequenced template was cDNA made from the entire isolated RNA. It was found that naive, central memory and regulatory T cell samples averaged roughly 3.5 million reads. Assay: immunoSEQ multiplex PCR; the TCRdb copy retains only in-frame clones and omits some. The sample records approximately 730,000 clones, about an eighth being singletons. The sample belongs to a study of beta chain features in type 1 diabetes. Study results and limitations: Whether TCRB rearrangement is influenced by HLA type went unresolved here. The study found moderately but significantly shorter TCRB CDR3s in all four CD4+ subsets of Type 1 diabetes patients.

Trimming took 6 bases from V and 15 from J; bases not matched to a gene: 14. Germline CDR1 reads SGHVS; CDR2 reads FQNEAQ. The CDR3 is 14 amino acids. The sequence was obtained from a young man with type 1 diabetes. The chain links TRBV7-8 to TRBJ1-6, with 7 bases lining up with TRBD1. Source material: naive CD4+ T cells from blood. This chain's CDR3 is CASSPRQGRVGLHF. As DNA, the CDR3 is TGTGCCAGCAGTCCGAGACAGGGTAGGGTAGGCCTCCACTTT.